Below are 20 T cell receptor beta chains sequenced from a single sample in a study of blood T cell repertoires in COVID-19. Profiling relied on immunoSEQ multiplex PCR, and the TCRdb table lists in-frame clones only, not all of them. This sample has approximately 300,000 clones, with 87% found just once. What was sequenced was peripheral blood. All receptors come from a woman aged 45-59 years who had recovered from COVID-19.

J is TRBJ2-3 and V is TRBV11-1; a weak D match, TRBD2 (5 bases). Trimming removed 6 bases at V and 6 bases at J, with 13 bases between. The germline gives CDR1 SGHAT, CDR2 FQDESV (reference sequence). This CDR3 comprises 13 residues. CDR3 DNA sequence: TGTGCCAGCAGACCAAATGAGGGTGATACGCAGTATTTT. The encoded protein is CASRPNEGDTQYF.

This clone was observed a few times. The V and J genes are TRBV18 and TRBJ1-5, with D possibly being TRBD1 (5 bases). CDR1 KGHSH and CDR2 LQKENI come from the germline V gene. Trimming stripped 0 bases from V and 5 bases from J, with 11 bases between. The CDR3 is made up of 15 amino acids. The DNA for the CDR3 is TGTGCCAGCTCACCACCGAAGGGGCCCGATCAGCCCCAGCATTTT. It yields the protein CASSPPKGPDQPQHF.

J is TRBJ2-1 and V is TRBV28; TRBD1 matches 8 bases. The CDR3 contains 12 residues. V lost 5 bases and J lost 15; bases outside the gene matches: 9. Germline CDR1 is MDHEN and CDR2 is SYDVKM. CDR3 DNA sequence: TGTGCCAGCAGTCTGACGGACAGGGTGCCGTTCTTC. This codes for CASSLTDRVPFF.

In its sample, this clone was seen once. The CDR3 sequence is CASSIRSGGVETQYF. The CDR3 bases are TGTGCCAGCTCAATTCGATCAGGGGGCGTTGAGACCCAGTACTTC. This chain joins TRBV18 and TRBJ2-5; TRBD1 agrees at 8 bases. V was pared by 5 bases and J by 5 bases, with 10 bases of the junction left unmatched. The germline V gene has CDR1 KGHSH and CDR2 LQKENI. There are 15 residues in the CDR3.

The V call is TRBV2, the J call TRBJ1-4; D ambiguous. CDR3 length: 12 amino acids. Germline values: CDR1 SNHLY, CDR2 FYNNEI. V was pared by 7 bases and J by 13 bases, with 16 bases between. The CDR3 DNA reads TGTGCCAGCAAGTACGACTCCGCGGGACTGTTTTTT. This sequence encodes CASKYDSAGLFF. The full variable domain, rest sourced from reference TRBV2 and TRBJ1-4, is EPEVTQTPSHQVTQMGQEVILRCVPISNHLYFYWYRQILGQKVEFLVSFYNNEISEKSEIFDDQFSVERPDGSNFTLKIRSTKLEDSAMYFCASKYDSAGLFFGSGTQLSVL.

The chain recombines TRBV3-1 (or the pseudogene TRBV3-2) with TRBJ1-1; 9 bases line up with TRBD1. The germline CDR1 and CDR2 sequences are LGHDT and YNNKEL (reference sequence). V was clipped by 5 bases and J by 2 bases; unmatched bases: 6. CDR3 length: 15 residues. The CDR3 DNA follows: TGTGCCAGCAGCTTTCCGGGACAGGGAAACACTGAAGCTTTCTTT. Translation gives CASSFPGQGNTEAFF.

The chain joins TRBV5-5 to TRBJ1-1; unclear D gene. Germline V gene lookup returns CDR1 SGHKS and CDR2 YYEKEE (reference sequence). V lost 0 bases and J lost 7, with 10 bases in between. CDR3 size: 13 residues. The CDR3 loop is CASSLGAGSEAFF. The CDR3 DNA reads TGTGCCAGCAGCTTGGGGGCGGGCAGTGAAGCTTTCTTT.

This sequence joins TRBV7-3 and TRBJ2-7; TRBD2 matches at 12 bases. This CDR3 comprises 18 residues. Germline lookup yields CDR1 SGHTA and CDR2 FQGTGA. V was clipped by 4 bases and J by 0 bases; unmatched bases: 10. This CDR3 is CASSYTSGRPVSSYEQYF. CDR3 in DNA: TGTGCCAGCAGCTATACTAGCGGGAGGCCAGTGAGCTCCTACGAGCAGTACTTC.

This chain links TRBV10-3 with TRBJ2-1, with D tentatively TRBD2 (6 bases). The CDR3 is 13 amino acids. Trimming left V 7 bases short and J 5 bases short, with 12 bases between. Germline CDR1 and CDR2: ENHRY and SYGVKD. CDR3 sequence reads: CAITRDFNNEQFF. DNA of the CDR3: TGTGCCATCACCCGGGACTTCAACAATGAGCAGTTCTTC.

J is TRBJ1-5 and V is TRBV4-2, with 7 positions matching TRBD1. The CDR3 loop spans 15 amino acids. The germline CDR1 and CDR2 sequences are LGHNA and YNFKEQ. Trimming cost V 0 bases and J 1 base; bases outside gene matches: 0. CDR3 loop: CASSQETGSNQPQHF. The CDR3 coding sequence is TGTGCCAGCAGCCAAGAGACAGGGAGCAATCAGCCCCAGCATTTT.

The chain combines TRBV3-1 (or the pseudogene TRBV3-2) with TRBJ1-2; TRBD1 matches at 9 bases. Germline-derived CDR1 and CDR2 are LGHDT and YNNKEL (reference sequence). Unmatched junction bases numbered 8, after V lost 0 bases and J lost 6 bases. CDR3 size: 16 residues. CDR3 loop: CASSQDPGTGIHGYTF. CDR3 nucleotide sequence: TGTGCCAGCAGCCAAGACCCCGGGACAGGGATTCATGGCTACACCTTC.

This chain joins TRBV4-3 and TRBJ1-2; tentative D call: TRBD1 (6 bases). CDR1 LGHNA and CDR2 YSLEER come from the germline V gene. V lost 2 bases, J lost 2 bases, and 12 bases lay in between. This CDR3 region has 15 residues. The CDR3, as DNA: TGCGCCAGCAGCCAACTTTTGACAGGAAACTATGGCTACACCTTC. Its protein product is CASSQLLTGNYGYTF.

The chain employs TRBV30 and TRBJ1-1, with 10 bases that match TRBD1. The J segment lost 7 bases and the V segment lost 3 bases, leaving 14 bases of the junction unmatched. There are 16 residues in the CDR3. Germline V gene sequence: CDR1 GTSNPN, CDR2 SVGIG (reference sequence). DNA of the CDR3: TGTGCCTGGAGAGCTTACCTCGGACAGGGGGTATTTGAAGCTTTCTTT. Translation gives CAWRAYLGQGVFEAFF.

The chain is built from TRBV7-9 and TRBJ2-1; 9 bases are shared with TRBD2. V was pared by 1 base and J by 4 bases, with 2 bases of the junction left unmatched. Looked up from germline, CDR1 is SEHNR and CDR2 is FQNEAQ (reference sequence). The CDR3 extends over 15 amino acids. As DNA, the CDR3 is TGTGCCAGCAGCTTAGGCAGCGGGAGGTACAATGAGCAGTTCTTC. Translated: CASSLGSGRYNEQFF.

The rearrangement joins TRBV3-1 (or the pseudogene TRBV3-2) to TRBJ1-5, with D possibly TRBD1 on 6 matching bases. CDR1 is LGHDT, CDR2 YNNKEL, per germline (reference sequence). The CDR3 is made up of 14 amino acids. Trimming shortened V by 3 bases and J by 6 bases, and 12 bases separated the two germline ends. The CDR3 DNA follows: TGTGCCAGCAGCCAGGCTGTAGGGGGTCAGCCCCAGCATTTT. Its protein is CASSQAVGGQPQHF.

CDR3 DNA: TGTGCCAGCGGGAGTTATAGCAATCAGCCCCAGCATTTT. Its translation: CASGSYSNQPQHF. This chain uses TRBV19 with TRBJ1-5; D remains ambiguous. Trimming took off 9 bases at V and 0 bases at J, with 9 bases between the two ends. Germline CDR1 reads LNHDA; CDR2 reads SQIVND (reference sequence). The CDR3 covers 13 residues.

The rearrangement joins TRBV6-6 to TRBJ1-3, with a tentative D call TRBD1 (5 bases). The CDR3 extends over 15 amino acids. With 7 bases removed from V and 0 bases from J, the gap between germline ends came to 13 bases. Looked up from germline, CDR1 is MNHNY and CDR2 is SVGAGI (reference sequence). The CDR3: CASKRTGGSGNTIYF. Here the CDR3 DNA reads TGTGCCAGCAAAAGAACGGGGGGCTCTGGAAACACCATATATTTT.

The V and J genes are TRBV28 and TRBJ2-1; D is perhaps TRBD2 (5 bases). The CDR3 has 14 residues. Between the trimmed V and J ends, which lost 6 bases and 4 bases, there was a span of 13 bases. Germline V gene data show CDR1 as MDHEN and CDR2 as SYDVKM. The CDR3 loop reads CASSQARRYNEQFF. The CDR3 coding sequence is TGTGCCAGCAGCCAGGCAAGGAGGTACAATGAGCAGTTCTTC.

This clone was seen a single time. The J gene is TRBJ1-2, the V gene TRBV9; D gene unclear. Germline values: CDR1 SGDLS, CDR2 YYNGEE. Trimming took off 3 bases at V and 4 bases at J, with 25 bases between the two ends. This CDR3 region has 18 residues. The CDR3: CASSGLPDGPSPVYGYTF. CDR3 sequence (DNA): TGTGCCAGCAGCGGACTACCGGACGGCCCTTCCCCCGTCTATGGCTACACCTTC. The complete variable domain, with remaining parts taken from reference TRBV9 and TRBJ1-2, reads DSGVTQTPKHLITATGQRVTLRCSPRSGDLSVYWYQQSLDQGLQFLIQYYNGEERAKGNILERFSAQQFPDLHSELNLSSLELGDSALYFCASSGLPDGPSPVYGYTFGSGTRLTVV.

The CDR3 region has the DNA TGTGCCAGCAACCTAGACAGCTCCTACAATGAGCAGTTCTTC. It codes for CASNLDSSYNEQFF. The chain combines TRBV7-2 with TRBJ2-1, with D tentatively TRBD1 (5 bases). CDR1 and CDR2 from the germline V gene are SGHTA and FQGNSA. The CDR3 sequence is 14 residues long. V was clipped by 7 bases and J by 0 bases, with 10 bases between them.